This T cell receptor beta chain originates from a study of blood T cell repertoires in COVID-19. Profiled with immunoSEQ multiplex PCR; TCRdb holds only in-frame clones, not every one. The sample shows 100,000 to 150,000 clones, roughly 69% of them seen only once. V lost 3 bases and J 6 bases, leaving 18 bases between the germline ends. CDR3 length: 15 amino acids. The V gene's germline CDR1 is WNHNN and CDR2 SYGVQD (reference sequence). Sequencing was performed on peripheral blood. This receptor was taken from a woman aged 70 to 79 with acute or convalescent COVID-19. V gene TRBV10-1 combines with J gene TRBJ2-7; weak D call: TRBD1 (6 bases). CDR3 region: CASSDHHEGGSEQYF. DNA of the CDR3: TGCGCCAGCAGTGACCACCACGAAGGGGGTAGCGAGCAGTACTTC.